A single sample is the source of the 28 T cell receptor beta chains below, sequenced in a study of blood T cell repertoires in COVID-19. This table comes from immunoSEQ multiplex PCR, and its TCRdb copy is limited to in-frame clones, with some not included. The sample has about 290,000 clones, approximately 86% seen once. Sequences were obtained from peripheral blood. These TCRs come from a woman aged 45-60 years with active or convalescent COVID-19.

This clone was detected once. The chain links TRBV20-1 to TRBJ2-3; 7 bases map to TRBD1. This CDR3 contains 11 residues. Trimming at V came to 6 bases and at J to 8 bases, leaving 5 bases not matched to a gene. CDR1 is DFQATT, CDR2 SNEGSKA, per germline (reference sequence). Written as DNA, the CDR3 is TGCAGTGCGACAGGGTACCGTACGCAGTATTTT. Protein: CSATGYRTQYF.

The V gene is TRBV7-3, the J gene TRBJ1-6; D is possibly TRBD1 (5 bases). The CDR3 spans 15 residues. Trimming removed 1 base at V and 10 bases at J, with 14 bases between. Germline V CDR1 and CDR2: SGHTA, FQGTGA. CDR3 in amino acids: CASSLSPDTGSPLHF. CDR3 nucleotides: TGTGCCAGCAGCTTAAGTCCGGACACTGGCTCACCCCTCCACTTT.

This clone appeared a few times. This chain links TRBV10-3 with TRBJ2-2; D unresolved. Looked up from germline, CDR1 is ENHRY and CDR2 is SYGVKD. V shed 2 bases and J shed 3 bases, with 13 bases lying between them. The CDR3 sequence is 16 residues long. The CDR3 DNA sequence: TGTGCCATCAGTGAGGGCATGTCGTCCGACACCGGGGAGCTGTTTTTT. Translated: CAISEGMSSDTGELFF.

The rearrangement links TRBV7-8 to TRBJ1-6; TRBD1 matches 10 bases. V shed 4 bases and J 1 base; nucleotides not matched to a gene: 4. There are 17 residues in the CDR3. CDR1 and CDR2 from the germline V gene are SGHVS and FQNEAQ. CDR3 residues: CASSSWTGGSYNSPLHF. DNA for the CDR3: TGTGCCAGCAGCTCCTGGACAGGGGGGTCCTATAATTCACCCCTCCACTTT.

The chain has TRBV7-6 and TRBJ1-4; no reliable D call. The V gene's germline CDR1 is SGHVS and CDR2 FNYEAQ. V was trimmed by 1 base and J by 7 bases, leaving 10 bases between them. This CDR3 spans 14 amino acids. For the CDR3, the DNA is TGTGCCAGCAGCTTAGAGTACGGGAGTGAAAAACTGTTTTTT. It codes for CASSLEYGSEKLFF.

The chain links TRBV20-1 to TRBJ2-7; 8 bases line up with TRBD1. The V gene's germline CDR1 is DFQATT and CDR2 SNEGSKA (reference sequence). V gave up 3 bases and J gave up 13 bases; unmatched junction bases: 5. CDR3 length equals 10 residues. The CDR3 sequence: CSASDRGEYF. The CDR3 coding sequence is TGCAGTGCTAGTGACAGGGGCGAATACTTC.

The chain links TRBV28 to TRBJ2-4; TRBD1 agrees at 9 bases. Germline V CDR1 and CDR2: MDHEN, SYDVKM. CDR3 length equals 14 residues. The V gene end was trimmed by 2 bases and the J gene end by 5 bases; junction bases not matched to a gene: 1. Here the CDR3 DNA reads TGTGCCAGCAGTTTAGGGACAGGGCAAAACATTCAGTACTTC. Residues: CASSLGTGQNIQYF.

This chain uses TRBV18 with TRBJ2-7; possibly TRBD1 for D (5 bases). Germline loops: CDR1 KGHSH, CDR2 LQKENI. Trimming removed 4 bases at V and 7 bases at J, with 20 bases between. The CDR3 has 15 amino acids. Here the CDR3 DNA reads TGTGCCAGCTCACTTTTGAGCCCTACAGGCTCGGAGCAGTACTTC. Its protein is CASSLLSPTGSEQYF.

The chain is built from TRBV2 and TRBJ2-1; 11 bases agree with TRBD2. The germline V gene has CDR1 SNHLY and CDR2 FYNNEI. The junction had 5 bases not matched to a gene; V was cut back by 6 bases and J by 4 bases. The CDR3 spans 15 residues. CDR3 residues: CASRSTSGTYNEQFF. The CDR3 DNA sequence: TGTGCCAGCAGATCGACTAGCGGGACTTACAATGAGCAGTTCTTC. Full variable domain (rest looked up from reference TRBV2 and TRBJ2-1): EPEVTQTPSHQVTQMGQEVILRCVPISNHLYFYWYRQILGQKVEFLVSFYNNEISEKSEIFDDQFSVERPDGSNFTLKIRSTKLEDSAMYFCASRSTSGTYNEQFFGPGTRLTVL.

V and J are TRBV6-5 and TRBJ2-2; D possibly corresponds to TRBD2 (5 bases). This CDR3 has 14 residues. V gave up 2 bases and J gave up 3 bases, with 7 bases separating them. Germline CDR1 and CDR2: MNHEY and SVGAGI. The CDR3 DNA follows: TGTGCCAGCAGTTACGCGAGGGACACCGGGGAGCTGTTTTTT. Protein: CASSYARDTGELFF.

The chain recombines TRBV11-2 with TRBJ2-2; D possibly corresponds to TRBD2 (5 bases). Germline loops: CDR1 SGHAT, CDR2 FQNNGV. V dropped 4 bases and J dropped 4 bases, with 10 bases sitting between them. The CDR3 sequence is 14 residues long. CDR3 loop: CASSSYSGTGELFF. CDR3 coding DNA: TGTGCCAGCAGCTCGTACAGCGGCACCGGGGAGCTGTTTTTT. The whole variable domain, filled in from reference TRBV11-2 and TRBJ2-2, reads EAGVAQSPRYKIIEKRQSVAFWCNPISGHATLYWYQQILGQGPKLLIQFQNNGVVDDSQLPKDRFSAERLKGVDSTLKIQPAKLEDSAVYLCASSSYSGTGELFFGEGSRLTVL.

The chain is built from TRBV3-1 (or the pseudogene TRBV3-2) and TRBJ2-7, with D perhaps matching TRBD2 (5 bases). The germline CDR1 and CDR2 sequences are LGHDT and YNNKEL (reference sequence). Trimming shortened V by 1 base and J by 0 bases, and 10 bases separated the two germline ends. The CDR3 is 15 residues long. The CDR3 sequence is CASSQGTGLSYEQYF. The CDR3 DNA is TGTGCCAGCAGCCAAGGGACTGGTCTCTCCTACGAGCAGTACTTC.

This clone was picked up a small number of times. The V and J genes are TRBV5-4 and TRBJ2-2; maybe TRBD1 (7 bases). The CDR3 is 14 residues long. Trimming cost V 3 bases and J 4 bases, with 10 bases left between them. Germline V gives CDR1 SGHNT, CDR2 YYREEE (reference sequence). The CDR3 DNA is TGTGCCAGCAGCTCCCAGGGGGGCACCGGGGAGCTGTTTTTT. It encodes CASSSQGGTGELFF.

V is TRBV4-1 and J is TRBJ1-2, with a possible D match to TRBD1 (6 bases). The germline V gene has CDR1 MGHRA and CDR2 YSYEKL. CDR3 length: 14 residues. Trimming pared 0 bases from V and 7 bases from J, leaving 12 bases between. The CDR3 reads CASSQDRGAGGYTF. The CDR3 nucleotides are TGCGCCAGCAGCCAAGATCGGGGGGCTGGTGGCTACACCTTC.

The chain is built from TRBV6-1 and TRBJ1-2; D perhaps matches TRBD1 (6 bases). Looked up from germline, CDR1 is MNHNS and CDR2 is SASEGT. CDR3 length: 13 amino acids. V lost 2 bases to trimming and J lost 4 bases, with 8 bases between them. CDR3 sequence (DNA): TGTGCCAGCAGTGAATACAGGGCCTATGGCTACACCTTC. Protein: CASSEYRAYGYTF.

This clone was seen a single time. This sequence joins TRBV5-1 and TRBJ2-3; 8 nucleotides agree with TRBD2. The J segment lost 6 bases and the V segment lost 1 base, leaving 10 bases of the junction unmatched. This CDR3 comprises 16 residues. Germline assignment: CDR1 SGHRS and CDR2 YFSETQ. CDR3 nucleotides: TGCGCCAGCAGCTTGAGGAGCGGGAGCCATTTGGATACGCAGTATTTT. Encoded protein: CASSLRSGSHLDTQYF.

The rearrangement joins TRBV19 to TRBJ1-3; 11 bases match TRBD1. V lost 5 bases and J lost 1; bases outside the gene matches: 7. Germline V gives CDR1 LNHDA, CDR2 SQIVND (reference sequence). CDR3 length: 17 residues. Here the CDR3 DNA reads TGTGCCAGTAGTCTACGGACAGGGGGCAGTTCTGGAAACACCATATATTTT. Translating gives CASSLRTGGSSGNTIYF. Drawing the rest from reference TRBV19 and TRBJ1-3, the complete variable domain is DGGITQSPKYLFRKEGQNVTLSCEQNLNHDAMYWYRQDPGQGLRLIYYSQIVNDFQKGDIAEGYSVSREKKESFPLTVTSAQKNPTAFYLCASSLRTGGSSGNTIYFGEGSWLTVV.

The chain joins TRBV5-4 to TRBJ2-6; 9 positions match TRBD1. Germline V gives CDR1 SGHNT, CDR2 YYREEE (reference sequence). There are 17 residues in the CDR3. J gave up 1 base and V 4 bases, and 6 bases lay outside the gene matches. CDR3 in amino acids: CASSPGTGKSGANVLTF. The DNA of the CDR3 is TGTGCCAGCAGCCCTGGGACAGGGAAGTCTGGGGCCAACGTCCTGACTTTC.

The chain has TRBV27 and TRBJ2-3; D is possibly TRBD1 (6 bases). The V end lost 4 bases, the J end lost 14 bases, and 16 bases lay between the germline ends. CDR3 size: 12 residues. Germline CDR1 reads MNHEY; CDR2 reads SMNVEV (reference sequence). The CDR3 reads CASSSQTGHLYF. The CDR3 DNA is TGTGCCAGCAGTTCCCAGACAGGCCACCTGTATTTT.

V is TRBV19 and J is TRBJ2-7; TRBD1 might be the D (5 bases). Germline CDR1 and CDR2: LNHDA and SQIVND (reference sequence). CDR3 size: 15 residues. V was trimmed by 5 bases and J by 1 base, leaving 15 bases between them. This CDR3 reads CASSLNGARSYEQYF. CDR3 coding DNA: TGTGCCAGTAGTTTAAATGGGGCACGTTCCTACGAGCAGTACTTC.

The gene calls are TRBV5-6 and TRBJ2-6, with 11 positions matching TRBD1. This CDR3 is built from 17 residues. The V gene end was trimmed by 5 bases and the J gene end by 2 bases; junction bases not matched to a gene: 6. Germline CDR1 and CDR2: SGHDT and YYEEEE. In DNA form, the CDR3 reads TGTGCCAGCAGTCCCTGGACAGGGGGCGCTGGGGCCAACGTCCTGACTTTC. Protein sequence: CASSPWTGGAGANVLTF.

The chain combines TRBV27 with TRBJ2-3; D is perhaps TRBD2 (6 bases). Trimming left V 3 bases short and J 5 bases short, with 12 bases between. The CDR3 is made up of 14 amino acids. From germline, CDR1 is MNHEY and CDR2 SMNVEV (reference sequence). The CDR3 loop is CASSFWEAGDTQYF. In DNA form, the CDR3 reads TGTGCCAGCAGTTTTTGGGAGGCAGGAGATACGCAGTATTTT.

This rearrangement joins TRBV2 to TRBJ1-3; perhaps TRBD1 as D (5 bases). Between the trimmed V and J ends, which lost 5 bases and 1 base, there was a span of 6 bases. Looked up from germline, CDR1 is SNHLY and CDR2 is FYNNEI. The CDR3 is 13 amino acids. Written as DNA, the CDR3 is TGTGCCAGCAGTTCAGGGTCTGGAAACACCATATATTTT. Its protein is CASSSGSGNTIYF.

This chain uses TRBV3-1 (or the pseudogene TRBV3-2) with TRBJ1-1, with 7 bases fitting TRBD1. The CDR3 contains 14 residues. Germline V lookup: CDR1 LGHDT, CDR2 YNNKEL (reference sequence). The V segment lost 5 bases and the J segment 4 bases; nucleotides outside the gene matches: 7. The CDR3 DNA sequence: TGTGCCAGCAGCGCCGGGACAGCCGTCACTGAAGCTTTCTTT. It yields the protein CASSAGTAVTEAFF.

This clone was counted between two and nine times. CDR3 nucleotide sequence: TGTGCCAGCAGCACTCGACAGGGCAATCAGCCCCAGCATTTT. It yields the protein CASSTRQGNQPQHF. The chain combines TRBV7-2 with TRBJ1-5; tentatively, D is TRBD1 (6 bases). The germline V gene has CDR1 SGHTA and CDR2 FQGNSA. V gave up 5 bases and J gave up 2 bases, with 10 bases separating them. This CDR3 has 14 residues. The full variable domain, in which reference TRBV7-2 and TRBJ1-5 provide the parts outside the CDR3, is GAGVSQSPSNKVTEKGKDVELRCDPISGHTALYWYRQSLGQGLEFLIYFQGNSAPDKSGLPSDRFSAERTGGSVSTLTIQRTQQEDSAVYLCASSTRQGNQPQHFGDGTRLSIL.

The chain combines TRBV27 with TRBJ2-7; 8 nucleotides line up with TRBD2. Germline trimming cut 1 base from V and 3 bases from J; bases unmatched to any gene: 11. CDR1 and CDR2 from the germline V gene are MNHEY and SMNVEV (reference sequence). The CDR3 spans 17 residues. This CDR3 is CASSLFSSGRGLYEQYF. Here the CDR3 DNA reads TGTGCCAGCAGTTTATTTTCCAGCGGGAGAGGTCTCTACGAGCAGTACTTC.

The V gene is TRBV28, the J gene TRBJ2-7, with TRBD2 matching over 12 bases. Germline CDR1 reads MDHEN; CDR2 reads SYDVKM. Trimming cost V 5 bases and J 4 bases; bases outside gene matches: 9. This CDR3 comprises 16 residues. The CDR3 loop reads CASSAPRTSGKYEQYF. The CDR3 DNA reads as TGTGCCAGCAGTGCTCCCCGGACTAGCGGGAAATACGAGCAGTACTTC.

The chain joins TRBV29-1 to TRBJ1-2, with a tentative D call TRBD1 (5 bases). Germline assignment: CDR1 SQVTM and CDR2 ANQGSEA. Trimming left V 4 bases short and J 4 bases short, with 10 bases between. The CDR3 spans 12 residues. CDR3 sequence reads: CSVARQSYGYTF. The CDR3 nucleotides are TGCAGCGTTGCAAGACAGTCCTATGGCTACACCTTC.